This passage covers 6 T cell receptor beta chains from one sample sequenced in a study of blood T cell repertoires in COVID-19. Some clones are missing from TCRdb's copy, which holds only in-frame ones; the method was immunoSEQ multiplex PCR. Of about 5,900 clones in the sample, roughly 90% are singletons; the top ten hold about 6.4%. Sequences were obtained from peripheral blood. Receptors originate from a man between 60 and 75 years old with acute or convalescent COVID-19.

This chain connects TRBV5-1 to TRBJ1-3, with 8 positions matching TRBD1. V was clipped by 2 bases and J by 1 base; unmatched bases: 5. Germline V gives CDR1 SGHRS, CDR2 YFSETQ. CDR3 length: 16 residues. The CDR3 coding sequence is TGCGCCAGCAGCTTCGGACAGGGTGGTTCTGGAAACACCATATATTTT. Amino acids: CASSFGQGGSGNTIYF.

V usage is TRBV7-9 and J usage is TRBJ2-7, with 8 bases that match TRBD2. The CDR3 has 16 amino acids. Losses at the gene ends were 4 bases for V and 2 bases for J; bases not matched to a gene: 10. The germline V gene has CDR1 SEHNR and CDR2 FQNEAQ (reference sequence). The CDR3 nucleotides are TGTGCCAGCAGCTCGAACGGACTAGCAGTAACCTACGAGCAGTACTTC. The encoded protein is CASSSNGLAVTYEQYF.

This clone was picked up a small number of times. CDR3 DNA sequence: TGTGCCAGCTCACCACTACGGTACACTGAAGCTTTCTTT. Its protein product is CASSPLRYTEAFF. V is TRBV18 and J is TRBJ1-1; no clear D. The CDR3 spans 13 residues. Trimming stripped 1 base from V and 3 bases from J, with 6 bases between. Germline CDR1 is KGHSH and CDR2 is LQKENI. Based on the CDR3 plus reference TRBV18 and TRBJ1-1, the full variable domain is NAGVMQNPRHLVRRRGQEARLRCSPMKGHSHVYWYRQLPEEGLKFMVYLQKENIIDESGMPKERFSAEFPKEGPSILRIQQVVRGDSAAYFCASSPLRYTEAFFGQGTRLTVV.

The chain employs TRBV15 and TRBJ1-3; possibly TRBD1 for D (6 bases). Germline V gene lookup returns CDR1 LNHNV and CDR2 YYDKDF (reference sequence). The CDR3 spans 15 residues. V was shortened by 5 bases and J by 2 bases, with 13 bases between the two germline ends. The CDR3 DNA sequence: TGTGCCACCAGCCCGGAGGGGGGGCCTGGAAACACCATATATTTT. Amino acid sequence: CATSPEGGPGNTIYF.

The chain has TRBV29-1 and TRBJ2-2; 7 nucleotides align to TRBD1. CDR3 length: 15 residues. From germline, CDR1 is SQVTM and CDR2 ANQGSEA. The V gene end was trimmed by 7 bases and the J gene end by 3 bases; junction bases not matched to a gene: 11. CDR3 nucleotides: TGCAGCGCCAGGACAGGTCTAGGGGACACCGGGGAGCTGTTTTTT. Protein: CSARTGLGDTGELFF.

The chain is built from TRBV19 and TRBJ2-7; 8 bases are a match to TRBD1. Germline V lookup: CDR1 LNHDA, CDR2 SQIVND (reference sequence). This CDR3 has 14 amino acids. With 6 bases clipped from V and 3 bases from J, the junction kept 7 bases outside the gene matches. The CDR3 region has the DNA TGTGCCAGTAGACGGGGACAGGCTGACTACGAGCAGTACTTC. Protein product: CASRRGQADYEQYF. Filled out from reference TRBV19 and TRBJ2-7, the complete variable domain reads DGGITQSPKYLFRKEGQNVTLSCEQNLNHDAMYWYRQDPGQGLRLIYYSQIVNDFQKGDIAEGYSVSREKKESFPLTVTSAQKNPTAFYLCASRRGQADYEQYFGPGTRLTVT.